This T cell receptor beta chain came from a study of OX40 agonist ivuxolimab in advanced cancers. Study-level background: Patients received ivuxolimab, an agonistic anti-OX40 (CD134) antibody. Patients were treated with intravenous ivuxolimab, dosed at 0.01 to 10 mg/kg and infused every 2 weeks.

Anyone with autoimmune disease history or systemic immunosuppression was excluded. The data were produced by immunoSEQ multiplex PCR, yet TCRdb's version contains in-frame clones alone and is incomplete. The top ten clones hold more than 1.4% of a sample with about 68,000 clones, roughly 83% of them seen once. Worth noting for this clone: Its matching antigen is unknown.

V lost 1 base, J lost 2 bases, and 11 bases lay in between. The germline gives CDR1 LNHNV, CDR2 YYDKDF (reference sequence). The CDR3 spans 15 residues. Study results and caveats: Within 6 weeks, CD4+ and CD8+ blood T cells expanded clonally at 0.1 to 3.0 mg/kg.

The clonotype originates from an adult with an advanced solid tumor such as melanoma, head and neck, liver or kidney cancer. This sequence joins TRBV15 and TRBJ2-5; TRBD1 might be the D (6 bases). This sample comprised CD4+ or CD8+ T cells sorted from blood, obtained in a trial of the OX40 agonist ivuxolimab. The CDR3 region has the DNA TGTGCCACCAGCAGAGCCCAGGGGAGTCAAGAGACCCAGTACTTC. It encodes CATSRAQGSQETQYF.